The rows below give T cell receptor beta chains drawn from one sample of a study of CD8 T cells in Susac syndrome. TCRdb re-analysed the immunoSEQ multiplex PCR reads in MiXCR, keeping a single row per CDR3 protein. Of approximately 160,000 distinct CDR3 sequences listed, roughly 94% are singletons. The material sequenced was CD4+ T cells from PBMCs. All receptors derive from a human donor with multiple sclerosis. CDR3s include the opening cysteine and the closing phenylalanine or tryptophan. Fields, in order: V gene, D gene, clone size, J gene, CDR3 protein, CDR3 DNA. D genes are given only for firm matches. Clone sizes are given selectively: once, few, many, or a class where the clone is expanded.

TRBV20-1	.	.	TRBJ1-3	CSARSSGNTIYF	TGCAGCGCCAGGAGCTCTGGAAACACCATATATTTT
TRBV23-1	.	.	TRBJ2-2	CASLKPGELFF	TGCGCCAGCCTTAAACCCGGGGAGCTGTTTTTT
TRBV12-3/TRBV12-4	.	.	TRBJ2-7	CASSSQGWAYEQYF	TGTGCCAGCAGTTCCCAGGGATGGGCCTACGAGCAGTACTTC
TRBV9	TRBD2	once	TRBJ2-1	CASSVGMGRGSSYNEQFF	TGTGCCAGCAGCGTAGGGATGGGGCGGGGGAGCTCCTACAATGAGCAGTTCTTC
TRBV28	.	.	TRBJ1-5	CASKDNQPQHF	TGTGCCAGCAAAGACAATCAGCCCCAGCATTTT
TRBV2	.	.	TRBJ1-2	CASSEFVGNYGYTF	TGTGCCAGCAGTGAGTTTGTAGGTAACTATGGCTACACCTTC
TRBV7-2	.	.	TRBJ2-7	CASSLGTEVFEQYF	TGTGCCAGCAGCTTAGGGACAGAGGTTTTCGAGCAGTACTTC
TRBV5-1	.	.	TRBJ2-5	CASSTTGYQETQYF	TGCGCCAGCAGTACTACAGGGTACCAAGAGACCCAGTACTTC
TRBV5-4	TRBD2	.	TRBJ2-1	CASSSLLAGGKDEQFF	TGTGCCAGCAGCTCCCTACTAGCGGGAGGAAAGGATGAGCAGTTCTTC
TRBV5-1	.	.	TRBJ2-3	CASSFPSSTDTQYF	TGCGCCAGCAGCTTCCCCAGTAGCACAGATACGCAGTATTTT
TRBV7-2	.	.	TRBJ1-1	CASSLLIAEAFF	TGTGCCAGCAGCTTATTAATTGCTGAAGCTTTCTTT
TRBV6-5	.	.	TRBJ1-5	CASSYSRGQPQHF	TGTGCCAGCAGTTACTCGAGGGGACAGCCCCAGCATTTT
TRBV5-1	TRBD2	.	TRBJ2-2	CASSSGLAGATGELFF	TGCGCCAGCAGCTCGGGACTAGCGGGAGCCACCGGGGAGCTGTTTTTT
TRBV6-2/TRBV6-3	TRBD2	.	TRBJ2-1	CASSKPRGTSGSNEQFF	TGTGCCAGCAGCAAACCCAGAGGGACTAGCGGGAGTAATGAGCAGTTCTTC
TRBV12-5	TRBD1	.	TRBJ2-7	CASGLWETGQYEQYF	TGTGCTAGTGGTTTGTGGGAGACAGGGCAATACGAGCAGTACTTC
TRBV7-2	.	.	TRBJ2-1	CASRSNHLYNEQFF	TGTGCCAGCAGATCAAATCACCTTTACAATGAGCAGTTCTTC
TRBV24-1	TRBD1	once	TRBJ1-5	CATSERGLEPQHF	TGTGCCACCAGTGAGAGGGGGCTGGAGCCCCAGCATTTT
TRBV7-9	.	.	TRBJ2-7	CASSPRGSLISYEQYF	TGTGCCAGCAGCCCGAGAGGCAGTCTTATTTCCTACGAGCAGTACTTC
TRBV1	.	.	TRBJ2-1	CTSSRELAGNNEQFF	TGCACCAGCAGCCGAGAGCTAGCGGGAAACAATGAGCAGTTCTTC
TRBV3-1	TRBD1	.	TRBJ1-2	CASSQQGAGGYTF	TGTGCCAGCAGCCAACAGGGGGCGGGAGGCTACACCTTC
TRBV23-1	.	.	TRBJ2-4	CASSQPNRLRGRNIQYF	TGCGCCAGCAGTCAACCAAACCGGCTCAGGGGAAGAAACATTCAGTACTTC
TRBV29-1	.	.	TRBJ2-7	CSVWGRGETYEQYF	TGCAGCGTTTGGGGTAGGGGGGAAACCTACGAGCAGTACTTC
TRBV7-8	.	.	TRBJ2-2	CASSAVGTFTGELFF	TGTGCCAGCAGCGCCGTAGGGACCTTCACCGGGGAGCTGTTTTTT
TRBV24-1	TRBD2	.	TRBJ2-1	CATSDPRGEIDEQFF	TGTGCCACCAGTGACCCGCGGGGGGAGATTGATGAGCAGTTCTTC
TRBV15	.	.	TRBJ2-3	CATSRDPTASTDTQYF	TGTGCCACCAGCAGAGATCCCACAGCTAGCACAGATACGCAGTATTTT
TRBV24-1	.	.	TRBJ2-1	CATSDFLGQGSRREQFF	TGTGCCACCAGTGATTTCCTCGGGCAGGGGAGTCGACGGGAGCAGTTCTTC
TRBV29-1	.	once	TRBJ2-1	CSVVIVRLGGGNEQFF	TGCAGCGTGGTTATCGTTAGGCTAGGGGGGGGCAATGAGCAGTTCTTC
TRBV5-6	.	.	TRBJ2-1	CASSFTASEQFF	TGTGCCAGCAGCTTTACGGCGAGTGAGCAGTTCTTC
TRBV20-1	TRBD2	.	TRBJ2-3	CSAGLAGGVGDTQYF	TGCAGTGCCGGACTAGCGGGAGGAGTTGGAGATACGCAGTATTTT
TRBV7-2	.	.	TRBJ2-1	CASSFDLNEQFF	TGTGCCAGCAGTTTCGACTTGAATGAGCAGTTCTTC
TRBV7-9	TRBD1	.	TRBJ1-1	CASSPQGGVMNTEAFF	TGTGCCAGCAGCCCCCAGGGGGGTGTGATGAACACTGAAGCTTTCTTT
TRBV6-6	.	once	TRBJ2-7	CASSTNPIYEQYF	TGTGCCAGCAGTACAAACCCAATCTACGAGCAGTACTTC
TRBV23-1	.	.	TRBJ2-1	CASSQSRGCAYNEQFF	TGCGCCAGCAGTCAATCTCGGGGGTGCGCCTACAATGAGCAGTTCTTC
TRBV7-2	.	once	TRBJ2-5	CASSLRSSQETQYF	TGTGCCAGCAGCTTAAGGTCCAGCCAAGAGACCCAGTACTTC
TRBV28	TRBD1	.	TRBJ1-4	CASSWDSGYEKLFF	TGTGCCAGCAGCTGGGACAGTGGATATGAAAAACTGTTTTTT
TRBV6-1	.	.	TRBJ2-6	CASSVGGANVLTF	TGTGCCAGCAGTGTTGGTGGGGCCAACGTCCTGACTTTC
TRBV25-1	TRBD2	.	TRBJ2-1	CASSATSGQYNEQFF	TGTGCCAGCAGTGCGACTAGCGGCCAGTACAATGAGCAGTTCTTC
TRBV30	.	.	TRBJ2-7	CAWSGYYEQYF	TGTGCCTGGAGTGGCTACTACGAGCAGTACTTC
TRBV7-2	TRBD2	.	TRBJ2-3	CASSPPGRGDTDTQYF	TGTGCCAGCAGCCCCCCGGGCCGGGGGGACACAGATACGCAGTATTTT
TRBV18	TRBD1	.	TRBJ1-2	CASSPEGQGTGYTF	TGTGCCAGCTCACCAGAAGGACAGGGGACTGGCTACACCTTC
TRBV29-1	.	.	TRBJ2-2	CSVRKNTGELFF	TGCAGCGTTCGCAAGAACACCGGGGAGCTGTTTTTT
TRBV6-2/TRBV6-3	TRBD2	.	TRBJ2-1	CASSTYSGRAYNEQFF	TGTGCCAGCAGTACTTATAGCGGGAGGGCCTACAATGAGCAGTTCTTC
TRBV30	.	once	TRBJ1-1	CAWSGGGTEAFF	TGTGCCTGGAGTGGGGGAGGCACTGAAGCTTTCTTT
TRBV30	.	.	TRBJ2-1	CAWRATYNEQFF	TGTGCCTGGAGGGCCACCTACAATGAGCAGTTCTTC
TRBV27	.	.	TRBJ2-4	CASSLKGPRAKNIQYF	TGTGCCAGCAGTTTAAAGGGGCCGAGGGCCAAAAACATTCAGTACTTC
TRBV3-1	.	.	TRBJ1-1	CASSRQQNTEAFF	TGTGCCAGCAGCCGGCAGCAGAACACTGAAGCTTTCTTT
TRBV5-1	.	.	TRBJ1-1	CASSLGAPMNTEAFF	TGCGCCAGCAGCTTGGGGGCCCCGATGAACACTGAAGCTTTCTTT
TRBV7-2	TRBD2	.	TRBJ2-1	CASSLLAGGANEQFF	TGTGCCAGCAGCCTGCTAGCGGGAGGGGCTAATGAGCAGTTCTTC
TRBV6-6	.	.	TRBJ1-3	CASSYSTLNTIYF	TGTGCCAGCAGTTACTCGACTTTAAACACCATATATTTT
TRBV7-9	TRBD1	few	TRBJ1-2	CASSLGQGANYGYTF	TGTGCCAGCAGCTTGGGACAGGGGGCGAACTATGGCTACACCTTC
TRBV5-6	.	.	TRBJ1-4	CASSSGVGSGEKLFF	TGTGCCAGCAGCTCAGGGGTAGGGTCGGGTGAAAAACTGTTTTTT
TRBV2	.	.	TRBJ2-5	CASSGESHETQYF	TGTGCCAGCAGTGGGGAGTCACACGAGACCCAGTACTTC
TRBV29-1	.	.	TRBJ1-1	CSGQGGVGTEAFF	TGCAGCGGACAAGGGGGGGTGGGCACTGAAGCTTTCTTT